This T cell receptor (beta chain) was sequenced for a study of vaccination effects on CD4 cells after COVID-19. Overall study: After the second dose, samples were taken at median day 72. Study results and limitations: The vaccine-induced clones of healthy vaccinees included only 1 of 255 that cross-reacted with common cold coronaviruses. There were few convalescent patients in the study and no early post-infection timepoints.

Antigen-specific CD4+ T cell clonotypes were called by their expansion after viral peptide-pool culture in ViraFEST. An approximately ten-day culture period preceded the isolation of CD4+ T cells. Two doses of BNT162b2 or mRNA-1273 vaccine were administered to participants. Remarks on this clone: Its antigen is not known.

The V end was cut by 2 bases, the J end by 3 bases, with 7 bases between. CDR1 is ENHRY, CDR2 SYGVKD, per germline. This CDR3 has 13 amino acids. Here immunoSEQ multiplex PCR was the method, and the copy in TCRdb shows in-frame clones only, minus some. The sample lists approximately 74,000 clones; roughly 80% were seen once. The gene calls are TRBV10-3 and TRBJ1-2; D unclear. The source was CD4+ T cells from PBMCs cultured with HCoV-OC43 spike peptides, collected after COVID-19 vaccination. Subset in this sample: HCoV-OC43 spike overlapping peptide pool stimulation. The TCR sequence derives from a human donor who received a COVID-19 vaccine. This CDR3 reads CAISEEPDYGYTF. CDR3 nucleotide sequence: TGTGCCATCAGTGAGGAGCCAGACTATGGCTACACCTTC.